Here is one T cell receptor beta chain with its context. Trimming removed 2 bases from V and 7 bases from J, with 9 bases in between. Germline CDR1 is DFQATT and CDR2 is SNEGSKA (reference sequence). The CDR3 has 12 amino acids. Each CDR3 protein is one row after TCRdb ran MiXCR on the 5' RACE reads. The table shows about 340,000 distinct CDR3 sequences, with around 12% occurring only once. This entry is derived from a study of T cells after yellow fever vaccination. Sequences were derived from CD4+ T cells sorted from PBMCs, sampled 15 days after the yellow fever booster vaccination. The receptor was isolated from a man between 18 and 29 years old who received the YFV17D yellow fever vaccine. The V call is TRBV20-1, the J call TRBJ1-5, with D tentatively TRBD1 (5 bases). This CDR3 is CSARQGEQPQHF. The CDR3 DNA reads as TGCAGTGCTAGACAGGGAGAGCAGCCCCAGCATTTT.